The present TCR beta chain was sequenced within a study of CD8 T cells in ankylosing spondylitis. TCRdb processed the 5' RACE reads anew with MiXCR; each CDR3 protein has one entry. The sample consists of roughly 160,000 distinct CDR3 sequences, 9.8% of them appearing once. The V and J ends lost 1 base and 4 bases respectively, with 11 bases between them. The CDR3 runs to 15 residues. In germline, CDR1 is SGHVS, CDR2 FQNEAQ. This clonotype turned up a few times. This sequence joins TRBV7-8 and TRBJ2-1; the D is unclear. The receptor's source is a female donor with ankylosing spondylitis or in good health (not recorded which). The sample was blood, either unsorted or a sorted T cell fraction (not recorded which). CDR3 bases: TGTGCCAGCAGCTTAGGTTTACTCCTATACAATGAGCAGTTCTTC. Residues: CASSLGLLLYNEQFF. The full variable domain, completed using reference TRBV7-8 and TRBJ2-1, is GAGVSQSPRYKVAKRGQDVALRCDPISGHVSLFWYQQALGQGPEFLTYFQNEAQLDKSGLPSDRFFAERPEGSVSTLKIQRTQQEDSAVYLCASSLGLLLYNEQFFGPGTRLTVL.